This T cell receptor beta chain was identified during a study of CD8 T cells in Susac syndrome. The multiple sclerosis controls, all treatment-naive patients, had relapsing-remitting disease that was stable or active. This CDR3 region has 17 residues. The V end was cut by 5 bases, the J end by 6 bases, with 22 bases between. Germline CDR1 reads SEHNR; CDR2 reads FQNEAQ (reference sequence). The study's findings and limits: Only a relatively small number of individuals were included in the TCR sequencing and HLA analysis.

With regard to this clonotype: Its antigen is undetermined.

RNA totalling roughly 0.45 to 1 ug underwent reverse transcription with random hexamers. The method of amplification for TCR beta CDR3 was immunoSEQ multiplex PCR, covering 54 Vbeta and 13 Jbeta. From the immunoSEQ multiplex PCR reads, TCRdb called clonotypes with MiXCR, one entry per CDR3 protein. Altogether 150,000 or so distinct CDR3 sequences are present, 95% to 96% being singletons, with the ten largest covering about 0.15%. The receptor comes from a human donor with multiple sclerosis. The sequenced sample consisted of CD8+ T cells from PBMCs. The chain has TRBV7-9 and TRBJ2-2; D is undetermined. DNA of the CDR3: TGTGCCAGCAGCGGGCAGGATAAGCAATCGGTAGCCGGGGAGCTGTTTTTT. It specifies CASSGQDKQSVAGELFF.